This T cell receptor (beta chain) was found in a study of blood T cells in healthy people across ages. About the study: The template switching approach captured approximately one barcoded beta molecule for every two T cells. Overall study results and limits: Measured against age, TCR beta diversity per million T cells decreased in a roughly linear manner. The long-lived group displayed more naive CD4+ cells, plus higher diversity, than the aged donors did.

It was with a sample-barcoded 5' primer and a J-beta primer mix that a second PCR of roughly 7 to 12 cycles was run. Using its own MiXCR run on the 5' RACE reads, TCRdb lists one record per CDR3 protein. The sample yields about 800,000 distinct CDR3 sequences, around 45% seen once. This CDR3 is built from 14 residues. From germline, CDR1 is LNHNV and CDR2 YYDKDF (reference sequence). Turning to this clonotype: Its target is unknown. This clone may be a read error of a much larger clone one base away.

This TCR was sampled from an elderly man in good health. The sequenced sample was blood. V is TRBV15 and J is TRBJ2-7, with no clear D. The CDR3 DNA sequence: TGTACCACCAGCAGAGAGAGGCAGGCCTACGAGCAGTACTTC. This codes for CTTSRERQAYEQYF.